The clone carrying this TCR beta chain was seen more than once but under ten times. The sample comes from a study of T cell changes during pregnancy in multiple sclerosis. Clones were sequenced by immunoSEQ multiplex PCR, and TCRdb holds only the in-frame ones, with some missing. The sample has 32,000 or so clones, roughly nine tenths seen once; the top ten hold roughly 2.8%. The CDR3 sequence is 15 residues long. The V end lost 0 bases, the J end lost 6 bases, and 16 bases lay between the germline ends. Germline CDR1 SGDLS, CDR2 YYNGEE. This clonotype was sampled from a female donor in good health, enrolled as a control in a pregnancy study. The chain uses TRBV9 and TRBJ2-7; D gene uncertain. Sample: CD4+ T cells from peripheral blood mononuclear cells, taken in the third trimester of pregnancy. The CDR3 spells CASSVDSSLEREQYF. The DNA for the CDR3 is TGTGCCAGCAGCGTAGACTCTTCGCTAGAGCGCGAGCAGTACTTC.